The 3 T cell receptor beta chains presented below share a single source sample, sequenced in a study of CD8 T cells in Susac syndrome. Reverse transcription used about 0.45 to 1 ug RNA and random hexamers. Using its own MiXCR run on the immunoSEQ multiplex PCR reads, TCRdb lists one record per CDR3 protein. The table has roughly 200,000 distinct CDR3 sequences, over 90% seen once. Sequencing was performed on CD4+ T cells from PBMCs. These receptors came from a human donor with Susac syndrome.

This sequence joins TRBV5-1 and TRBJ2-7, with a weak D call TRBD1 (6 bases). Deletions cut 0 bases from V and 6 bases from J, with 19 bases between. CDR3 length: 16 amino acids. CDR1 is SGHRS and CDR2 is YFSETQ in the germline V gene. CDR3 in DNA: TGCGCCAGCAGCTTGGGTGGGGGCGCGACCGGTACCGAGCAGTACTTC. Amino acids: CASSLGGGATGTEQYF. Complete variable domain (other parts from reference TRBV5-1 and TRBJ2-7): KAGVTQTPRYLIKTRGQQVTLSCSPISGHRSVSWYQQTPGQGLQFLFEYFSETQRNKGNFPGRFSGRQFSNSRSEMNVSTLELGDSALYLCASSLGGGATGTEQYFGPGTRLTVT.

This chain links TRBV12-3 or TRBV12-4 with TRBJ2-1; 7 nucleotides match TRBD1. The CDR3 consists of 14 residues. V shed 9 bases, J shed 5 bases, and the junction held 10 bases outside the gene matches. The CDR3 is CASNRGRSDNEQFF. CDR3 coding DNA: TGTGCCAGTAACAGGGGAAGGTCTGACAATGAGCAGTTCTTC.

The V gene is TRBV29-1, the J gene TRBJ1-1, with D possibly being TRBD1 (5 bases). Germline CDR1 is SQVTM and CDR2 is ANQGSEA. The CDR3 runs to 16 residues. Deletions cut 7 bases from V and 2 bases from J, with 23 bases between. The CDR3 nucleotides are TGCAGCGGGCTCAGATTTCATAGACAGAGCAACACTGAAGCTTTCTTT. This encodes CSGLRFHRQSNTEAFF.